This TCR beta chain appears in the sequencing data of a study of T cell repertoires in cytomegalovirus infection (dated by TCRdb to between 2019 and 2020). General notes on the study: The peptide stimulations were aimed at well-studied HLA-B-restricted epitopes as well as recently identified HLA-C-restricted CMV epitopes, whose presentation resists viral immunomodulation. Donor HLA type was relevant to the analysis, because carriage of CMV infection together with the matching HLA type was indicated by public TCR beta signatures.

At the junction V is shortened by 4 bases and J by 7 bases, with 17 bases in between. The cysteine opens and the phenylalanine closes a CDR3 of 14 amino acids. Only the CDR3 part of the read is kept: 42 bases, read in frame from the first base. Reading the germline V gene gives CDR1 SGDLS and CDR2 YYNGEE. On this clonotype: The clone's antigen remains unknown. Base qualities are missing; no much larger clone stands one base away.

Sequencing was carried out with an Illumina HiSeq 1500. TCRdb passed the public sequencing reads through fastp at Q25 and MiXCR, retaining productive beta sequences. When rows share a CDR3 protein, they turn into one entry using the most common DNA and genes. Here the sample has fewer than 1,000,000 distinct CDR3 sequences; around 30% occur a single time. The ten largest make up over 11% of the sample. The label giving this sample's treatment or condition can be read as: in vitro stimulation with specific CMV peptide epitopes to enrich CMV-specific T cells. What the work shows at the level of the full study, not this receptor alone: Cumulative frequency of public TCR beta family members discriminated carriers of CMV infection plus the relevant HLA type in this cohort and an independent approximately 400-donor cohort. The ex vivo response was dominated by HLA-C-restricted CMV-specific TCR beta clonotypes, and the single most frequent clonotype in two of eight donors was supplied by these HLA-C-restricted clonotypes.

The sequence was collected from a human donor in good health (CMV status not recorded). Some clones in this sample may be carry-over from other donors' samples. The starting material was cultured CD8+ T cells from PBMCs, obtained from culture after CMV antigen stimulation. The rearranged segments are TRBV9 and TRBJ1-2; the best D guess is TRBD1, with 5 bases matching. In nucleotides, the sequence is TGTGCCAGCAGCTTACGCGGGGGTAATCTTGGCTACACCTTC. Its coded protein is CASSLRGGNLGYTF. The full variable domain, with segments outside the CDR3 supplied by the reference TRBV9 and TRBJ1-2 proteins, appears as DSGVTQTPKHLITATGQRVTLRCSPRSGDLSVYWYQQSLDQGLQFLIQYYNGEERAKGNILERFSAQQFPDLHSELNLSSLELGDSALYFCASSLRGGNLGYTFGSGTRLTVV.